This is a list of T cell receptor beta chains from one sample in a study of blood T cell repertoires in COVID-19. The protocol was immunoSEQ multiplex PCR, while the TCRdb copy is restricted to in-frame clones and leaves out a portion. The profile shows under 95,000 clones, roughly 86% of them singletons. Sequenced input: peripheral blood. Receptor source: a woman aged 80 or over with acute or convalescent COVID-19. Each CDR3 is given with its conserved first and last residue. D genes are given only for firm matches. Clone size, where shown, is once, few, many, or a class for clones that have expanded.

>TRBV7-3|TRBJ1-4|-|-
TGTGCCAGCAGCCCCGGGGTTAATGAAAAACTGTTTTTT
CASSPGVNEKLFF
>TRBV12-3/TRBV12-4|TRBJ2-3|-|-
TGTGCCAGCAAAACAGGGGACTGGGATACGCAGTATTTT
CASKTGDWDTQYF
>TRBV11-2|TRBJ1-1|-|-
TGTGCCAGCAGCTTCGCCCTCCAGGTAAACACTGAAGCTTTCTTT
CASSFALQVNTEAFF
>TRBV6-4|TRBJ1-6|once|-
TGTGCCAGCAGTGACTATCAGGGTTCACCCCTCCACTTT
CASSDYQGSPLHF
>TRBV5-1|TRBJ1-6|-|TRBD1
TGCGCCAGCAGCTTTGGACAGGGAGATTCACCCCTCCACTTT
CASSFGQGDSPLHF
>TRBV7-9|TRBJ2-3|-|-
TGTGCCAGCAGCACCCGACAGGGAGGCCTAGATACGCAGTATTTT
CASSTRQGGLDTQYF
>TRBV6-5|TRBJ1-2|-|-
TGTGCCAGCAGTTACTCGGGCAATGGCTACACCTTC
CASSYSGNGYTF
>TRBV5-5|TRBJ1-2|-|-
TGTGCCAGCAGCCAGGACGGGAGCTATGGCTACACCTTC
CASSQDGSYGYTF
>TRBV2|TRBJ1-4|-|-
TGTGCCAGCAGCCTAAGGCGGAGCGGGACACGGCATGAAAAACTGTTTTTT
CASSLRRSGTRHEKLFF
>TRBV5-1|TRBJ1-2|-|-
TGCGCCAGCAGCTTGGCCTTACAGGGCTATGGCTACACCTTC
CASSLALQGYGYTF
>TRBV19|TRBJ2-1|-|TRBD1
TGTGCCAGTAGTATAGTAGACAGGGGGAGATACAATGAGCAGTTCTTC
CASSIVDRGRYNEQFF
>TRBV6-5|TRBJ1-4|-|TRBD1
TGTGCCAGCAGTCCGGGACAGATTATAAATGAAAAACTGTTTTTT
CASSPGQIINEKLFF
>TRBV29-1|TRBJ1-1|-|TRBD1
TGCAGCGTTGGACAGGGTCCGAACACTGAAGCTTTCTTT
CSVGQGPNTEAFF
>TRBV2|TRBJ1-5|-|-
TGTGCCAGCGGTGTAAGTCCAGGGGGCAATCAGCCCCAGCATTTT
CASGVSPGGNQPQHF
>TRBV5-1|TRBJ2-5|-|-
TGCGCCAGCAGCTTGGTTCCCGGGTTCCAAGAGACCCAGTACTTC
CASSLVPGFQETQYF
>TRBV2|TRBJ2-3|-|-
TGTGCCAGCAGTGAAGCATGGTTCGGGGATACGCAGTATTTT
CASSEAWFGDTQYF
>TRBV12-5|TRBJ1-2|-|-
TGTGCTAGTGGCGATGACAGCGGGTGGCCCTATGGCTACACCTTC
CASGDDSGWPYGYTF
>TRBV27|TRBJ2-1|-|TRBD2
TGTGCCAGCAGTTTGGGGGGGGGTAGCGTCACCTCCTACAATGAGCAGTTCTTC
CASSLGGGSVTSYNEQFF
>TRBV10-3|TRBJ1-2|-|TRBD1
TGTGCCATCAGCGGACAGGATTTTAACTATGGCTACACCTTC
CAISGQDFNYGYTF
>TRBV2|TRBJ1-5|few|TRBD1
TGTGCCAGCAGTGCTGACGACAGGGTTCGGCGGCAGCCCCAGCATTTT
CASSADDRVRRQPQHF
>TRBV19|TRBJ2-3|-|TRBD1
TGTGCGACAGGGGTCCCCACAGATACGCAGTATTTT
CATGVPTDTQYF